This TCR beta chain was retrieved from a study of shared clonotypes between healthy human individuals. Study conclusions and caveats: Though the depth was large, rarefaction showed that sorted-subset sequencing was incomplete.

Trimming shortened V by 0 bases and J by 3 bases, and 9 bases separated the two germline ends. The germline gives CDR1 MNHNY, CDR2 SVGAGI (reference sequence). The CDR3 runs to 14 residues. Turning to this clone: Its antigen is undetermined.

In the naive CD8 group, cells lacked CD45RO and were positively selected for CCR7, so terminally differentiated effector memory CD45RA+ cells were left out. Everyone who donated was a Caucasian adult who lived in Nashville, Tennessee. TCRdb's copy holds only in-frame clones and misses some; the assay was immunoSEQ multiplex PCR. The data show 1.5 million to 2.5 million clones, about 95% seen once. The chain links TRBV6-6 to TRBJ2-7; D remains unclear. Sequencing was performed on naive CD8+ T cells sorted from blood. This TCR came from a man younger than 30 in good health. The CDR3 region has the DNA TGTGCCAGCAGTTACTCGTGGCCCTACTACGAGCAGTACTTC. As protein: CASSYSWPYYEQYF.